A single sample is the source of the 20 T cell receptor beta chains below, sequenced in a study of cytomegalovirus exposure and HLA in healthy donors. Primers included in the PCR were 60 Vbeta and 13 Jbeta primers. Profiling relied on immunoSEQ multiplex PCR, and the TCRdb table lists in-frame clones only, not all of them. The table includes approximately 120,000 clones, around 83% detected once. Sequencing was performed on PBMCs. The receptors here all came from a woman between 25 and 40 years old in good health and CMV-seropositive.

The chain carries TRBV5-1 and TRBJ2-5; 8 positions agree with TRBD2. This CDR3 is 16 amino acids long. CDR1 and CDR2 from the germline V gene are SGHRS and YFSETQ. Trimming took 3 bases from V and 4 from J; bases not matched to a gene: 11. The CDR3 region has the DNA TGCGCCAGCAGCTATTTCGGGCGGGAGGAGGGAGAGACCCAGTACTTC. It is translated as CASSYFGREEGETQYF. Together with reference TRBV5-1 and TRBJ2-5, the CDR3 gives the full variable domain: KAGVTQTPRYLIKTRGQQVTLSCSPISGHRSVSWYQQTPGQGLQFLFEYFSETQRNKGNFPGRFSGRQFSNSRSEMNVSTLELGDSALYLCASSYFGREEGETQYFGPGTRLLVL.

In its sample, this clone was seen a few times. This sequence joins TRBV18 and TRBJ2-1; maybe TRBD2 (5 bases). Trimming removed 3 bases from V and 1 base from J, with 13 bases in between. The germline CDR1 and CDR2 sequences are KGHSH and LQKENI. The CDR3 runs 16 residues. The CDR3 nucleotides read TGTGCCAGCTCACCGAGGGTAGCGTCGTCCTACAATGAGCAGTTCTTC. Translated: CASSPRVASSYNEQFF.

The chain employs TRBV27 and TRBJ1-2; the D gene is possibly TRBD1 (6 bases). Germline-derived CDR1 and CDR2 are MNHEY and SMNVEV (reference sequence). This CDR3 is built from 13 residues. Trimming pared 5 bases from V and 2 bases from J, leaving 9 bases between. The CDR3 DNA is TGTGCCAGCAGTCCTACAGGGAACTATGGCTACACCTTC. Amino acids: CASSPTGNYGYTF.

As for this clone: The sample carries other DNA sequences with the same CDR3. The genes are TRBV28 and TRBJ1-5; D gene unclear. Germline V gene data show CDR1 as MDHEN and CDR2 as SYDVKM. Trimming cost V 0 bases and J 7 bases, with 7 bases left between them. CDR3 size: 13 residues. CDR3 in amino acids: CASSLWGAQPQHF. In DNA form, the CDR3 reads TGTGCCAGCAGTTTATGGGGAGCCCAGCCCCAGCATTTT.

This clone was observed a handful of times. The CDR3 DNA reads as TGTGCCAGTAGTGTAGGACAGACCTACGAGCAGTACTTC. Amino acid sequence: CASSVGQTYEQYF. This chain links TRBV19 with TRBJ2-7; a weak D match, TRBD1 (6 bases). V shed 5 bases and J shed 2 bases, with 10 bases lying between them. The CDR3 is 13 residues long. Germline CDR1 is LNHDA and CDR2 is SQIVND (reference sequence).

V gene TRBV7-9 combines with J gene TRBJ2-7, with a tentative D call TRBD1 (5 bases). Germline values: CDR1 SEHNR, CDR2 FQNEAQ (reference sequence). The V gene lost 5 bases and the J gene lost 3 bases, with 17 bases spanning the gap. The length of the CDR3 is 15 residues. The CDR3 DNA reads as TGTGCCAGCAGCCCTGAAGGGGTTGGGTACTACGAGCAGTACTTC. It yields the protein CASSPEGVGYYEQYF.

This clone was observed a few times. The V gene is TRBV28, the J gene TRBJ2-3, with TRBD2 identical over 11 bases. V was clipped by 6 bases and J by 5 bases; unmatched bases: 7. This CDR3 comprises 15 residues. CDR1 and CDR2 (germline): MDHEN, SYDVKM. The CDR3 reads CASSVTSGGQDTQYF. The CDR3 DNA reads as TGTGCCAGCAGCGTCACTAGCGGGGGACAAGATACGCAGTATTTT.

The chain employs TRBV28 and TRBJ1-2; the match to TRBD1 covers 8 bases. Germline CDR1 MDHEN, CDR2 SYDVKM. With V trimmed by 6 bases and J by 8 bases, 8 bases remained unmatched. The CDR3 length is 13 residues. This chain's CDR3 is CASSSGTGGGYTF. DNA of the CDR3: TGTGCCAGCAGCTCTGGGACAGGCGGCGGCTACACCTTC.

This clone was recorded only once. The CDR3 DNA reads TGTGCCAGCAGCGTATACGACCTAGCGGGTTACAATGAGCAGTTCTTC. Protein sequence: CASSVYDLAGYNEQFF. V gene TRBV9 combines with J gene TRBJ2-1; TRBD2 matches at 8 bases. This CDR3 has 16 amino acids. The ends lost 1 base at V and 4 bases at J; junction bases unmatched: 7. The germline V gene has CDR1 SGDLS and CDR2 YYNGEE.

The chain links TRBV6-1 to TRBJ1-4, with TRBD1 as a possible D gene (6 bases). Trimming took 7 bases from V and 2 from J, leaving 14 bases between them. From germline, CDR1 is MNHNS and CDR2 SASEGT. This CDR3 is built from 15 residues. CDR3 nucleotide sequence: TGTGCCAGCACCGAACAGGGTACCACTAATGAAAAACTGTTTTTT. It encodes CASTEQGTTNEKLFF.

The J gene is TRBJ2-5, the V gene TRBV28, with TRBD2 identical over 7 bases. Unmatched junction bases numbered 8, after V lost 5 bases and J lost 5 bases. The CDR3 spans 14 residues. Germline lookup yields CDR1 MDHEN and CDR2 SYDVKM. As DNA, the CDR3 is TGTGCCAGCAGTACCCGGGACTACTTGGAGACCCAGTACTTC. This translates into CASSTRDYLETQYF. Using reference TRBV28 and TRBJ2-5 for the parts outside the CDR3, the full variable domain is DVKVTQSSRYLVKRTGEKVFLECVQDMDHENMFWYRQDPGLGLRLIYFSYDVKMKEKGDIPEGYSVSREKKERFSLILESASTNQTSMYLCASSTRDYLETQYFGPGTRLLVL.

The J gene is TRBJ1-3, the V gene TRBV2; TRBD1 might be the D (5 bases). The length of the CDR3 is 16 residues. The V gene's germline CDR1 is SNHLY and CDR2 FYNNEI. The V gene lost 8 bases and the J gene lost 4 bases, with 21 bases spanning the gap. The CDR3 reads CASGTTGGLGGNTIYF. The CDR3 DNA reads as TGTGCCAGCGGCACCACCGGGGGTCTGGGCGGAAACACCATATATTTT.

The J gene is TRBJ1-2, the V gene TRBV21-1; the table calls TRBD1, which could not be checked here. TRBV21-1 is noted as a pseudogene. This CDR3 comprises 17 residues. In DNA, the CDR3 is TGTGCCAGCAGCAACGGGCTGTGGGACACTTCTAACTATGGCTACACCTTC. Protein sequence: CASSNGLWDTSNYGYTF.

The rearrangement joins TRBV11-2 to TRBJ1-1, with a weak D call TRBD1 (5 bases). V lost 2 bases to trimming and J lost 4 bases, with 11 bases between them. The CDR3 runs 14 residues. Germline CDR1 reads SGHAT; CDR2 reads FQNNGV. The chain's CDR3 is CASSLLQGATEAFF. In DNA form, the CDR3 reads TGTGCCAGCAGCTTATTGCAGGGCGCCACTGAAGCTTTCTTT. The full variable domain, rest sourced from reference TRBV11-2 and TRBJ1-1, is EAGVAQSPRYKIIEKRQSVAFWCNPISGHATLYWYQQILGQGPKLLIQFQNNGVVDDSQLPKDRFSAERLKGVDSTLKIQPAKLEDSAVYLCASSLLQGATEAFFGQGTRLTVV.

This clone appeared once. This chain uses TRBV7-9 with TRBJ1-2; 8 bases are a match to TRBD1. V was clipped by 4 bases and J by 3 bases; unmatched bases: 7. CDR3 size: 15 residues. CDR1 SEHNR and CDR2 FQNEAQ come from the germline V gene (reference sequence). For the CDR3, the DNA is TGTGCCAGCAGCTCCACGACAGGGGATCACTATGGCTACACCTTC. Encoded protein: CASSSTTGDHYGYTF.

The gene calls are TRBV6-5 and TRBJ2-7, with 11 bases fitting TRBD2. The CDR3 consists of 15 residues. Germline CDR1 reads MNHEY; CDR2 reads SVGAGI. V shed 4 bases, J shed 6 bases, and the junction held 8 bases outside the gene matches. The CDR3 DNA is TGTGCCAGCAGTTTAATACTAGCGGGAGTTAGCGAGCAGTACTTC. It codes for CASSLILAGVSEQYF.

A few counts support this clone. Other DNA sequences within the sample encode an identical CDR3. This chain uses TRBV2 with TRBJ1-1, with 8 bases lining up with TRBD1. CDR1 SNHLY and CDR2 FYNNEI come from the germline V gene. The V segment lost 7 bases and the J segment 1 base; nucleotides outside the gene matches: 2. This CDR3 has 13 residues. CDR3: CASIDRGNTEAFF. For the CDR3, the DNA is TGTGCCAGCATCGACAGGGGGAACACTGAAGCTTTCTTT.

The rearrangement links TRBV7-9 to TRBJ2-5, with 9 bases that match TRBD2. The germline V gene has CDR1 SEHNR and CDR2 FQNEAQ (reference sequence). J lost 5 bases, V lost 7 bases, and 8 bases had no gene match. The CDR3 covers 14 residues. In DNA form, the CDR3 reads TGTGCCAGCACCCAAGCGGGGGGAGGTGAGACCCAGTACTTC. Amino acid sequence: CASTQAGGGETQYF.

This chain connects TRBV12-5 to TRBJ2-1; possibly TRBD2 for D (5 bases). Germline CDR1 LGHNT, CDR2 FRNRAP. The V and J ends lost 4 bases and 6 bases respectively, with 19 bases between them. The CDR3 sequence is 16 residues long. In nucleotides, the CDR3 is TGTGCTAGTGGTTCCGAGACTACTACTACGAGCAATGAGCAGTTCTTC. Protein product: CASGSETTTTSNEQFF.

The chain couples TRBV5-1 to TRBJ2-7, with 7 bases identical to TRBD2. CDR1 is SGHRS, CDR2 YFSETQ, per germline. Trimming removed 2 bases from V and 2 bases from J; junction bases left unmatched: 7. CDR3 length equals 15 residues. CDR3: CASSLAGGGTYEQYF. In DNA form, the CDR3 reads TGCGCCAGCAGCTTAGCTGGGGGGGGAACCTACGAGCAGTACTTC.